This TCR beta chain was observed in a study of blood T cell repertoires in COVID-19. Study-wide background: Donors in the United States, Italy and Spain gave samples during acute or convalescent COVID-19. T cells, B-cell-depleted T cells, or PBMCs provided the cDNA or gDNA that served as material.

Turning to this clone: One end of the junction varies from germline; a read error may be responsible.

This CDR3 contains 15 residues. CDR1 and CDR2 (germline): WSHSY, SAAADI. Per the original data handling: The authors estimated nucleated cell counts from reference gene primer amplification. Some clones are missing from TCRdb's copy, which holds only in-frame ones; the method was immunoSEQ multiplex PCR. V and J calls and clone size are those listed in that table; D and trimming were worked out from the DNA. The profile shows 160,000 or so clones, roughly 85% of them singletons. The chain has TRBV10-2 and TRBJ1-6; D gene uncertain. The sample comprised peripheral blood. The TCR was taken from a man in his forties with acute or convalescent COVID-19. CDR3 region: CASSDGYSYHSPLHF. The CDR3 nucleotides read TGCGCCAGCAGTGATGGTTACAGCTATCATTCACCCCTCCACTTT.